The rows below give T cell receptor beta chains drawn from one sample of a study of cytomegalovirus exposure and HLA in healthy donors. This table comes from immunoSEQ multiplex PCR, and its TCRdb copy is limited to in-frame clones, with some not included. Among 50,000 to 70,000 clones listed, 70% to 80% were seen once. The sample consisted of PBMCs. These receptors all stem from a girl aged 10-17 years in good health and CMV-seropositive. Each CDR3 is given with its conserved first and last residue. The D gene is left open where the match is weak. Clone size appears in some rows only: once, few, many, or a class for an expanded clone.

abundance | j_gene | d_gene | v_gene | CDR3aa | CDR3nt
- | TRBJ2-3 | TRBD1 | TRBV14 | CASSRPGTGKSDTQYF | TGTGCCAGCAGCCGTCCCGGGACAGGGAAATCCGATACGCAGTATTTT
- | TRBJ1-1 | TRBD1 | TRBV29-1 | CSVWDRGLITEAFF | TGCAGCGTTTGGGACAGGGGTTTGATTACTGAAGCTTTCTTT
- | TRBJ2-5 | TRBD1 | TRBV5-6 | CASSPGQPEETQYF | TGTGCCAGCAGCCCGGGACAGCCTGAAGAGACCCAGTACTTC
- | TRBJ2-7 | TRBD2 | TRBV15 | CATSRGLAGLYEQYF | TGTGCCACCAGCAGAGGACTAGCGGGGCTCTACGAGCAGTACTTC
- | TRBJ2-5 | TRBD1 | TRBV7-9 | CASSLGDRDQETQYF | TGTGCCAGCAGCTTAGGGGACAGGGACCAAGAGACCCAGTACTTC
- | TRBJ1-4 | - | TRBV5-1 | CASSRYTRQFLNEKLFF | TGCGCCAGCAGCCGATATACCAGACAGTTTCTGAATGAAAAACTGTTTTTT
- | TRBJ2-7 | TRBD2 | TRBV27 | CASSARTSAYEQYF | TGTGCCAGCAGTGCTCGGACTAGCGCTTACGAGCAGTACTTC
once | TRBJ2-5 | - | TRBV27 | CASSVTGRDGTQYF | TGTGCCAGCTCCGTTACCGGGAGAGATGGGACCCAGTACTTC
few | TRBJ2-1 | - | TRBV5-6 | CASSLGLYNEQFF | TGTGCCAGCAGCTTGGGACTCTACAATGAGCAGTTCTTC
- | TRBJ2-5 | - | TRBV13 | CASSLMRETQYF | TGTGCCAGCAGCTTAATGCGAGAGACCCAGTACTTC
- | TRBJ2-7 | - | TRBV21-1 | CASSKVGRREQYF | TGTGCCAGCAGCAAAGTGGGTAGGAGGGAGCAGTACTTC
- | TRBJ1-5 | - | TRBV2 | CASSLQGTYSNQPQHF | TGTGCCAGCAGTCTTCAGGGTACGTATAGCAATCAGCCCCAGCATTTT
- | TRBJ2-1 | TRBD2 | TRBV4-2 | CASSIGQRGGRQGEQFF | TGTGCCAGCAGCATCGGACAGCGGGGGGGCCGTCAGGGTGAGCAGTTCTTC
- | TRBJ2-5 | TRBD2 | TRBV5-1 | CASSLLAGEAETQYF | TGCGCCAGCAGCTTACTAGCGGGAGAAGCAGAGACCCAGTACTTC
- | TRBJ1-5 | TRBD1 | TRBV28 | CASSGTGDQPQHF | TGTGCCAGCAGCGGGACAGGGGATCAGCCCCAGCATTTT
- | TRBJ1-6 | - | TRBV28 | CASSPQTEPYSPLHF | TGTGCCAGCAGTCCCCAGACAGAACCCTATTCACCCCTCCACTTT
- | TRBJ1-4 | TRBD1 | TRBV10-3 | CAISERLPGQAGEKLFF | TGTGCCATCAGTGAGCGCCTACCGGGACAGGCGGGTGAAAAACTGTTTTTT
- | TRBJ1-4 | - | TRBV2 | CASREEGDNEKLFF | TGTGCCAGCAGGGAGGAGGGAGATAATGAAAAACTGTTTTTT
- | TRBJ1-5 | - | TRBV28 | CASSFRGRGNQPQHF | TGTGCCAGCAGTTTTCGGGGTCGGGGCAATCAGCCCCAGCATTTT
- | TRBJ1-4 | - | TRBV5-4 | CASSLPGDNEKLFF | TGTGCCAGCAGCCTGCCGGGGGATAATGAAAAACTGTTTTTT
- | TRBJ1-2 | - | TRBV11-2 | CASSSTADYGYTF | TGTGCCAGCAGCTCGACAGCCGACTATGGCTACACCTTC
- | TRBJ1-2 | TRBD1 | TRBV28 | CASAYPTGMYYGYTF | TGTGCCAGCGCCTACCCGACAGGGATGTACTATGGCTACACCTTC
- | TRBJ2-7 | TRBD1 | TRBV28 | CAIGTATPEQYF | TGTGCTATCGGGACAGCCACCCCCGAGCAGTACTTC
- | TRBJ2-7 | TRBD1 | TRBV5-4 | CASSLARDRAYEQYF | TGTGCCAGCAGCTTGGCTAGGGACAGGGCTTACGAGCAGTACTTC
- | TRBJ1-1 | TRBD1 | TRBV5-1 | CASSMTGVGTEAFF | TGCGCCAGCAGCATGACAGGGGTTGGAACTGAAGCTTTCTTT
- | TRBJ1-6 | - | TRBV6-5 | CASSYTPPRYNSPLHF | TGTGCCAGCAGTTACACCCCCCCTCGGTATAATTCACCCCTCCACTTT
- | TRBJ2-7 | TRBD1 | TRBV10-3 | CAISLRQGVHEQYF | TGTGCCATCAGTCTACGCCAGGGGGTCCACGAGCAGTACTTC
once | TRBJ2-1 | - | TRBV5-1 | CASSLATPVGSWTAYNEQFF | TGCGCCAGCAGCTTGGCCACTCCGGTCGGGTCCTGGACAGCCTACAATGAGCAGTTCTTC
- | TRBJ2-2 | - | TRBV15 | CATSVAANTGELFF | TGTGCCACCAGCGTGGCGGCTAACACCGGGGAGCTGTTTTTT
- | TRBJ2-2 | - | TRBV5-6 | CASSLPGLTGELFF | TGTGCCAGCAGCTTGCCCGGACTCACCGGGGAGCTGTTTTTT
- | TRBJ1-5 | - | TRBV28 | CASSFGTVQPQHF | TGTGCCAGCAGCTTCGGTACCGTCCAGCCCCAGCATTTT
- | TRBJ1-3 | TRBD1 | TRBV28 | CASSLPGGLRNTIYF | TGTGCCAGCAGTTTACCAGGGGGCTTGAGAAACACCATATATTTT
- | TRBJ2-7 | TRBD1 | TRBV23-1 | CASSPTTGGGYEQYF | TGCGCCAGCAGTCCGACGACAGGGGGAGGCTACGAGCAGTACTTC